These 23 T cell receptor beta chains came from one sample sequenced in a study of blood T cells in healthy people across ages. The use of a sample-barcoded 5' primer and a J-beta primer mix characterized a second PCR of 7 to 11 cycles. One entry per CDR3 protein, called by TCRdb with MiXCR from the 5' RACE reads. This sample has 500,000 to 700,000 distinct CDR3 sequences, with approximately 30% found just once. Sequencing was carried out using blood. These receptors all stem from a woman over 75 in good health.

This clonotype has ten or more counts. V and J are TRBV2 and TRBJ1-2; no reliable D call. Looked up from germline, CDR1 is SNHLY and CDR2 is FYNNEI. With 4 bases removed from V and 9 bases from J, the gap between germline ends came to 18 bases. This CDR3 has 14 amino acids. The DNA of the CDR3 is TGTGCCAGCAGTGTAGAGGCCCTGCGAATGAGCTACACCTTC. Amino acids: CASSVEALRMSYTF.

This clonotype was detected many times. The genes are TRBV7-6 and TRBJ1-5; a weak D match, TRBD1 (5 bases). The V end lost 1 base, the J end lost 7 bases, and 17 bases lay between the germline ends. The V gene's germline CDR1 is SGHVS and CDR2 FNYEAQ. This CDR3 is built from 16 residues. For the CDR3, the DNA is TGTGCCAGCAGCTTAGGGGGAGGTCAGGGAAGGCAGCCCCAGCATTTT. Translated, it gives CASSLGGGQGRQPQHF.

The V gene is TRBV28, the J gene TRBJ2-7; D remains unclear. The V and J ends lost 2 bases and 4 bases respectively, with 6 bases between them. This CDR3 has 12 amino acids. CDR1 and CDR2 from the germline V gene are MDHEN and SYDVKM. The CDR3 region is CASSLPWYEQYF. In DNA, the CDR3 is TGTGCCAGCAGTTTACCATGGTACGAGCAGTACTTC.

The chain employs TRBV4-1 and TRBJ2-3; 11 bases align to TRBD2. Germline V gene sequence: CDR1 MGHRA, CDR2 YSYEKL. The CDR3 is made up of 17 amino acids. The V gene end was trimmed by 1 base and the J gene end by 8 bases; junction bases not matched to a gene: 11. The CDR3 DNA sequence: TGCGCCAGCAGCCAAGCTGGTAGCGGGGGGGCTGAAGGTACGCAGTATTTT. Its protein is CASSQAGSGGAEGTQYF.

This clonotype was counted ten times or more. J is TRBJ1-6 and V is TRBV7-2, with unresolved D. This CDR3 is built from 14 residues. Germline V gene data show CDR1 as SGHTA and CDR2 as FQGNSA. Trimming took off 5 bases at V and 7 bases at J, with 12 bases between the two ends. The CDR3 DNA is TGTGCCAGCAGCCCTGACGGCTTCAATTCACCCCTCCACTTT. This codes for CASSPDGFNSPLHF.

Note on this clonotype: One junction end does not reproduce the germline sequence, and a read error may be involved. This sequence joins TRBV12-3 or TRBV12-4 and TRBJ1-5; D is uncertain. The length of the CDR3 is 12 residues. Here the CDR3 DNA reads TGTGCCAACAGTTTTGGAAATCAGCCCCAGCATTTT. This sequence encodes CANSFGNQPQHF.

This clonotype was recorded many times. The chain employs TRBV29-1 and TRBJ2-1, with TRBD1 as a possible D gene (6 bases). This CDR3 has 12 amino acids. V was shortened by 5 bases and J by 3 bases, with 8 bases between the two germline ends. Per the germline V gene, CDR1 is SQVTM and CDR2 is ANQGSEA. This CDR3 is CSVKDSYNEQFF. The CDR3 DNA follows: TGCAGCGTTAAGGACAGCTACAATGAGCAGTTCTTC.

In its sample, this clonotype was seen a few times. V gene TRBV5-1 combines with J gene TRBJ2-3, with D perhaps matching TRBD2 (6 bases). The CDR3 is 14 amino acids. The V end lost 4 bases, the J end lost 2 bases, and 11 bases lay between the germline ends. Germline-derived CDR1 and CDR2 are SGHRS and YFSETQ. The DNA of the CDR3 is TGCGCCAGCAGCGTTGGGGGGTTCACAGATACGCAGTATTTT. Translating it yields CASSVGGFTDTQYF. The complete variable domain, with remaining parts taken from reference TRBV5-1 and TRBJ2-3, reads KAGVTQTPRYLIKTRGQQVTLSCSPISGHRSVSWYQQTPGQGLQFLFEYFSETQRNKGNFPGRFSGRQFSNSRSEMNVSTLELGDSALYLCASSVGGFTDTQYFGPGTRLTVL.

This clonotype was picked up a small number of times. This chain connects TRBV5-5 to TRBJ2-1, with a weak D call TRBD2 (5 bases). Trimming pared 7 bases from V and 4 bases from J, leaving 18 bases between. The CDR3 length is 15 residues. Per germline, CDR1 SGHKS and CDR2 YYEKEE (reference sequence). The DNA of the CDR3 is TGTGCCAGCGCAACACTAGGTCCCCTATACAATGAGCAGTTCTTC. It is translated as CASATLGPLYNEQFF.

This clonotype has a count of ten or more. The J gene is TRBJ2-7, the V gene TRBV7-3; a weak D match, TRBD1 (5 bases). V gave up 5 bases and J gave up 1 base, with 12 bases separating them. Germline CDR1 SGHTA, CDR2 FQGTGA. This CDR3 has 14 amino acids. The CDR3 nucleotides are TGTGCCAGCAGCCCTTGGGGCGGTTCCTACGAGCAGTACTTC. Its protein is CASSPWGGSYEQYF.

This clonotype was seen a handful of times. Given a much more abundant clone one base away, this may be a read error. This chain joins TRBV20-1 and TRBJ2-5; D may be TRBD1 (5 bases). The CDR3 is 12 residues long. CDR1 is DFQATT, CDR2 SNEGSKA, per germline (reference sequence). The CDR3 nucleotides read TGCAGCGCAAAAATACAGGACAATGAGCAGTACTTC. This encodes CSAKIQDNEQYF.

This clonotype showed up many times. The chain carries TRBV5-1 and TRBJ2-3, with D perhaps matching TRBD1 or TRBD2 (5 bases each). Trimming pared 7 bases from V and 3 bases from J, leaving 15 bases between. The V gene's germline CDR1 is SGHRS and CDR2 YFSETQ. This CDR3 comprises 14 residues. CDR3 sequence reads: CASWFGTATDTQYF. Written as DNA, the CDR3 is TGCGCCAGCTGGTTCGGGACGGCAACAGATACGCAGTATTTT.

This clonotype has just a few counts. The chain combines TRBV9 with TRBJ1-4; D gene ambiguous. In germline, CDR1 is SGDLS, CDR2 YYNGEE. The CDR3 runs to 16 residues. The V gene lost 1 base and the J gene lost 0 bases, with 10 bases spanning the gap. CDR3 coding DNA: TGTGCCAGCAGCGTATCCCCCCATCCAACTAATGAAAAACTGTTTTTT. Its protein is CASSVSPHPTNEKLFF. The full variable domain, rest sourced from reference TRBV9 and TRBJ1-4, is DSGVTQTPKHLITATGQRVTLRCSPRSGDLSVYWYQQSLDQGLQFLIQYYNGEERAKGNILERFSAQQFPDLHSELNLSSLELGDSALYFCASSVSPHPTNEKLFFGSGTQLSVL.

This clonotype is a singleton in its sample. This chain links TRBV12-3 or TRBV12-4 with TRBJ2-3; either TRBD1 or TRBD2 may fit D (5 bases each). The CDR3 contains 15 residues. V lost 5 bases to trimming and J lost 15 bases, with 27 bases between them. The CDR3 sequence: CASSPGRTSTDTEYF. The CDR3 DNA follows: TGTGCCAGCAGTCCGGGACGAACGAGCACAGATACGGAATATTTT.

To note about this clonotype: This may arise from a read error, as a much more abundant clone is one base away. The chain uses TRBV25-1 and TRBJ1-2; D remains ambiguous. Germline V gene sequence: CDR1 MGHDK, CDR2 SYGVNS. The CDR3 has 13 residues. The DNA of the CDR3 is TGTACCAGCAGTGCCCAGGTGTCTTATGGCTACACCTTC. This encodes CTSSAQVSYGYTF.

This sequence joins TRBV7-2 and TRBJ2-1, with 10 bases matching TRBD2. Looked up from germline, CDR1 is SGHTA and CDR2 is FQGNSA. The CDR3 length is 16 residues. Trimming at V came to 6 bases and at J to 7 bases, leaving 12 bases not matched to a gene. The CDR3 is CASSPRVAGGGNEQFF. CDR3 DNA: TGTGCCAGCAGTCCGAGAGTAGCGGGGGGCGGGAATGAGCAGTTCTTC.

Concerning this clonotype: A junction boundary mismatches the germline segment, possibly from a read error. The chain employs TRBV10-3 and TRBJ1-3; 10 bases are a match to TRBD1. The germline gives CDR1 ENHRY, CDR2 SYGVKD. This CDR3 has 16 residues. CDR3 sequence reads: CAISERTGGSGNTRYF. The CDR3 DNA reads as TGTGCCATCAGTGAGAGGACAGGGGGATCTGGAAACACCAGATATTTT.

This clonotype has a count of ten or more. The chain joins TRBV9 to TRBJ2-3; D gene unclear. CDR1 SGDLS and CDR2 YYNGEE come from the germline V gene. Trimming cost V 0 bases and J 1 base, with 6 bases left between them. The CDR3 loop spans 14 amino acids. The CDR3 loop is CASSVVTGTDTQYF. In DNA, the CDR3 is TGTGCCAGCAGCGTAGTGACTGGCACAGATACGCAGTATTTT.

There are many counts of this clonotype. The V call is TRBV4-2, the J call TRBJ1-5; TRBD1 matches 9 bases. J lost 5 bases, V lost 8 bases, and 10 bases had no gene match. This CDR3 comprises 15 residues. Germline assignment: CDR1 LGHNA and CDR2 YNFKEQ. This CDR3 reads CASELEDRGHQPQHF. The CDR3 DNA is TGTGCCAGCGAGTTGGAGGACAGGGGCCATCAGCCCCAGCATTTT.

The V and J genes are TRBV2 and TRBJ2-4, with a tentative D call TRBD1 (5 bases). Germline lookup yields CDR1 SNHLY and CDR2 FYNNEI. V was trimmed by 6 bases and J by 13 bases, leaving 10 bases between them. The CDR3 sequence is 10 residues long. CDR3 sequence: CASSISGQYF. Written as DNA, the CDR3 is TGTGCCAGCAGCATATCAGGGCAGTACTTC.

This chain connects TRBV7-2 to TRBJ1-4; TRBD1 matches 12 bases. The CDR3 runs 19 residues. Germline values: CDR1 SGHTA, CDR2 FQGNSA. J lost 8 bases, V lost 5 bases, and 18 bases had no gene match. CDR3 DNA sequence: TGTGCCAGCAGCAACTTGGGACAGGGGGCATCGAGGGGTAGGGAAAAACTGTTTTTT. It yields the protein CASSNLGQGASRGREKLFF.

This clonotype occurred many times. The chain is built from TRBV27 and TRBJ2-7, with TRBD2 identical over 9 bases. The junction had 8 bases not matched to a gene; V was cut back by 2 bases and J by 6 bases. Germline V CDR1 and CDR2: MNHEY, SMNVEV (reference sequence). The CDR3 runs 15 residues. CDR3 nucleotides: TGTGCCAGCAGTTTAAGGGCGGGGGGGCCGTCCGAGCAGTACTTC. As protein: CASSLRAGGPSEQYF.

The table lists this clonotype with many counts. CDR3 DNA: TGTGCCAGCTTTGACAGCTCCTACGAGCAGTACTTC. Translating it yields CASFDSSYEQYF. The chain links TRBV6-1 to TRBJ2-7; weak D call: TRBD1 (5 bases). The germline V gene has CDR1 MNHNS and CDR2 SASEGT. The CDR3 totals 12 residues. V was cut by 8 bases and J by 0 bases, with 8 bases left in between.